The 23 T cell receptor beta chains in this list originate from one sample, sequenced in a study of control samples from healthy donors and cancer patients. Measured with immunoSEQ multiplex PCR; TCRdb has only the in-frame clones, and not every one. Of around 68,000 clones in the sample, under 85% were seen once. Sequenced sample: blood. Receptor source: a man aged 55 to 69 in good health.

The CDR3 bases are TGTGCCAGCAATTTACTAGCAAATGAGCAGTTCTTC. This sequence encodes CASNLLANEQFF. The genes are TRBV2 and TRBJ2-1, with D possibly matching TRBD2 (6 bases). This CDR3 region has 12 residues. V was cut by 7 bases and J by 7 bases, with 11 bases left in between. Per germline, CDR1 SNHLY and CDR2 FYNNEI.

This chain links TRBV5-8 with TRBJ2-7, with TRBD1 as a possible D gene (7 bases). Trimming took off 3 bases at V and 3 bases at J, with 22 bases between the two ends. The CDR3 consists of 17 residues. CDR1 and CDR2 (germline): SGHTS, YDEGEE. The CDR3 region has the DNA TGTGCCAGCAGCTCATCCGGGCTCAGGGGGGAGGACTACGAGCAGTACTTC. Encoded protein: CASSSSGLRGEDYEQYF.

The rearrangement joins TRBV29-1 to TRBJ2-2, with TRBD2 identical over 8 bases. Germline CDR1 reads SQVTM; CDR2 reads ANQGSEA. V was pared by 5 bases and J by 6 bases, with 5 bases of the junction left unmatched. This CDR3 region has 13 residues. CDR3 residues: CSVSGRAAGELFF. The CDR3 DNA follows: TGCAGCGTTTCCGGGAGGGCCGCCGGGGAGCTGTTTTTT.

The chain carries TRBV5-1 and TRBJ2-1, with D unresolved. This CDR3 has 16 residues. Germline V gene sequence: CDR1 SGHRS, CDR2 YFSETQ. Deletions cut 2 bases from V and 2 bases from J, with 14 bases between. The CDR3 spells CASSFGISLAYNEQFF. The DNA of the CDR3 is TGCGCCAGCAGCTTTGGGATTAGCTTAGCCTACAATGAGCAGTTCTTC.

The genes are TRBV3-1 (or the pseudogene TRBV3-2) and TRBJ2-1; 7 bases agree with TRBD2. CDR3 size: 14 residues. Germline V gene lookup returns CDR1 LGHDT and CDR2 YNNKEL (reference sequence). The ends lost 4 bases at V and 9 bases at J; junction bases unmatched: 9. The CDR3 protein is CASSPPWGGGEQFF. The CDR3 coding sequence is TGTGCCAGCAGCCCCCCTTGGGGGGGTGGTGAGCAGTTCTTC.

The chain couples TRBV10-3 to TRBJ2-7; 13 nucleotides line up with TRBD2. J lost 10 bases, V lost 0 bases, and 9 bases had no gene match. Germline V gives CDR1 ENHRY, CDR2 SYGVKD. The CDR3 is 16 residues long. This CDR3 reads CAISESRTSGSVRQYF. The DNA for the CDR3 is TGTGCCATCAGTGAGTCGAGGACTAGCGGGAGCGTGCGACAGTACTTC.

The V gene is TRBV29-1, the J gene TRBJ1-2, with 7 positions matching TRBD1. V dropped 4 bases and J dropped 4; count of bases not matched to a gene: 6. Germline CDR1 reads SQVTM; CDR2 reads ANQGSEA. The CDR3 consists of 13 residues. The CDR3 DNA is TGCAGCGTTGTTACAGGGGAATCCTATGGCTACACCTTC. Protein product: CSVVTGESYGYTF.

The table lists this clone with a count of one. The rearrangement links TRBV7-2 to TRBJ2-6; D may be TRBD2 (5 bases). The V end lost 5 bases, the J end lost 5 bases, and 22 bases lay between the germline ends. The germline V gene encodes CDR1 SGHTA and CDR2 FQGNSA. This CDR3 region has 18 residues. The CDR3: CASSDRTEGPLRANVLTF. The CDR3, as DNA: TGTGCCAGCAGCGACCGGACTGAGGGCCCTCTGCGGGCCAACGTCCTGACTTTC.

This clone appeared once. V and J are TRBV2 and TRBJ2-3; 10 nucleotides match TRBD2. CDR3 size: 15 residues. V lost 6 bases to trimming and J lost 3 bases; unmatched junction nucleotides: 6. Looked up from germline, CDR1 is SNHLY and CDR2 is FYNNEI. CDR3 loop: CASRPGLADTDTQYF. CDR3 nucleotides: TGTGCCAGCAGGCCAGGACTAGCGGATACAGATACGCAGTATTTT.

This clone was found once. The V and J genes are TRBV5-1 and TRBJ1-1; D not resolved. The CDR3 covers 14 residues. Trimming pared 0 bases from V and 3 bases from J, leaving 9 bases between. Per germline, CDR1 SGHRS and CDR2 YFSETQ. This chain's CDR3 is CASSLEAPYTEAFF. For the CDR3, the DNA is TGCGCCAGCAGCTTGGAAGCCCCTTACACTGAAGCTTTCTTT.

This clone appeared once. The chain uses TRBV9 and TRBJ1-2; TRBD1 might be the D (6 bases). The germline V gene encodes CDR1 SGDLS and CDR2 YYNGEE. Trimming cost V 0 bases and J 4 bases, with 13 bases left between them. This CDR3 has 15 residues. The CDR3: CASSVGGGAFYGYTF. The CDR3 DNA reads as TGTGCCAGCAGCGTAGGAGGGGGTGCGTTCTATGGCTACACCTTC.

The genes are TRBV6-2 or TRBV6-3 and TRBJ2-5; D is undetermined. The CDR3 is 14 residues long. V was shortened by 2 bases and J by 3 bases, with 10 bases between the two germline ends. Germline-derived CDR1 and CDR2 are MNHEY and SVGEGT. For the CDR3, the DNA is TGTGCCAGCAGTTACCACTCAGGAAAAGAGACCCAGTACTTC. Amino acids: CASSYHSGKETQYF.

As regards this clone: The same CDR3 is also encoded by other DNA sequences in this sample. The V call is TRBV24-1, the J call TRBJ2-1; 8 bases fit TRBD2. The CDR3 extends over 16 amino acids. Germline V gene lookup returns CDR1 KGHDR and CDR2 SFDVKD. J lost 4 bases, V lost 5 bases, and 9 bases had no gene match. This CDR3 reads CATSATGTSVYNEQFF. The CDR3 DNA sequence: TGTGCCACCAGTGCCACCGGGACTAGTGTTTACAATGAGCAGTTCTTC.

The chain carries TRBV5-6 and TRBJ1-5, with D perhaps TRBD1 (6 bases). The CDR3 length is 14 residues. Looked up from germline, CDR1 is SGHDT and CDR2 is YYEEEE. Trimming pared 2 bases from V and 4 bases from J, leaving 10 bases between. The CDR3, as DNA: TGTGCCAGCAGCTTTCAGGGGCGGAATCAGCCCCAGCATTTT. Its protein is CASSFQGRNQPQHF.

This clone was recorded a few times. This rearrangement joins TRBV4-1 to TRBJ2-2, with D hard to call. The germline V and J ends were trimmed by 4 bases and 0 bases, with 12 bases remaining between them. CDR1 and CDR2 (germline): MGHRA, YSYEKL. CDR3 length: 16 amino acids. The CDR3 DNA follows: TGCGCCAGCAGCCGATTCAGTAGCCCGAACACCGGGGAGCTGTTTTTT. Protein sequence: CASSRFSSPNTGELFF.

In this sample, this clone turned up a few times. The chain employs TRBV7-8 and TRBJ1-2; TRBD1 aligns across 7 bases. This CDR3 region has 14 residues. Germline lookup yields CDR1 SGHVS and CDR2 FQNEAQ. Germline trimming cut 2 bases from V and 7 bases from J; bases unmatched to any gene: 7. CDR3 sequence (DNA): TGTGCCAGCAGCTTATCCCAGGGGGAACGTGGCTACACCTTC. Translating gives CASSLSQGERGYTF.

The chain uses TRBV11-2 and TRBJ1-2; TRBD1 matches at 8 bases. Germline V gives CDR1 SGHAT, CDR2 FQNNGV. The CDR3 has 16 amino acids. The V segment lost 5 bases and the J segment 0 bases; nucleotides outside the gene matches: 8. CDR3 in amino acids: CASSTPDRGPNYGYTF. The CDR3 DNA reads TGTGCCAGCAGCACTCCCGACAGGGGCCCTAACTATGGCTACACCTTC.

This chain uses TRBV2 with TRBJ2-1; D is uncertain. This CDR3 comprises 11 residues. Looked up from germline, CDR1 is SNHLY and CDR2 is FYNNEI. Trimming removed 7 bases at V and 4 bases at J, with 5 bases between. This CDR3 is CASKVYNEQFF. CDR3 coding DNA: TGTGCCAGCAAAGTGTACAATGAGCAGTTCTTC.

The chain has TRBV6-1 and TRBJ2-7; TRBD1 matches at 9 bases. Germline loops: CDR1 MNHNS, CDR2 SASEGT. The J segment lost 0 bases and the V segment lost 1 base, leaving 4 bases of the junction unmatched. The length of the CDR3 is 16 residues. This CDR3 reads CASSEGQGVPSYEQYF. CDR3 DNA sequence: TGTGCCAGCAGTGAAGGACAGGGGGTGCCCTCCTACGAGCAGTACTTC.

This sequence joins TRBV7-9 and TRBJ2-7, with 14 positions matching TRBD2. Trimming took 5 bases from V and 7 from J; bases not matched to a gene: 10. The CDR3 sequence is 16 residues long. Germline V gene sequence: CDR1 SEHNR, CDR2 FQNEAQ (reference sequence). Written as DNA, the CDR3 is TGTGCCAGCAGCCCCCGACTAGCGGGAGGGCCTTTGGAGCAGTACTTC. Translating gives CASSPRLAGGPLEQYF.

The rearrangement links TRBV9 to TRBJ2-1, with D maybe TRBD2 (7 bases). CDR1 and CDR2 (germline): SGDLS, YYNGEE. The CDR3 is 17 residues long. V was trimmed by 0 bases and J by 1 base, leaving 14 bases between them. CDR3 in DNA: TGTGCCAGCAGCGTAGGAGGGGGGGACGTATCCTACAATGAGCAGTTCTTC. This sequence encodes CASSVGGGDVSYNEQFF. Looking up the rest from reference TRBV9 and TRBJ2-1 gives the full variable domain: DSGVTQTPKHLITATGQRVTLRCSPRSGDLSVYWYQQSLDQGLQFLIQYYNGEERAKGNILERFSAQQFPDLHSELNLSSLELGDSALYFCASSVGGGDVSYNEQFFGPGTRLTVL.

This sequence joins TRBV4-1 and TRBJ1-6; possible D gene TRBD1, 6 bases. Trimming removed 1 base from V and 7 bases from J, with 11 bases in between. Germline CDR1 and CDR2: MGHRA and YSYEKL. The CDR3 covers 15 residues. Here the CDR3 DNA reads TGCGCCAGCAGCCAAGCAGACAGGCCGAATTCACCCCTCCACTTT. Protein sequence: CASSQADRPNSPLHF.

The gene calls are TRBV7-9 and TRBJ2-1, with 10 bases identical to TRBD2. The germline CDR1 and CDR2 sequences are SEHNR and FQNEAQ (reference sequence). This CDR3 has 16 residues. Germline trimming cut 5 bases from V and 4 bases from J; bases unmatched to any gene: 8. CDR3: CASSLGLAEPYNEQFF. The CDR3 region has the DNA TGTGCCAGCAGCCTCGGACTAGCGGAACCATACAATGAGCAGTTCTTC.